This T cell receptor beta chain is drawn from a study of metastatic and nonmetastatic thyroid tumors. Turning to the study itself: Thyroid patients, malignant and benign, had repertoires compared across blood and tumor or nodule tissue.

This clone was detected many times. All patients reached thyroid surgery having received no treatment beforehand. V lost 8 bases to trimming and J lost 7 bases, with 15 bases between them. Germline CDR1 MNHNS, CDR2 SASEGT. This CDR3 has 12 residues. TCRdb re-called the PCR reads through MiXCR. The sample includes 25,000 or so clones, roughly 14% of them seen just once. Material: blood. The receptor's source is a male donor with papillary thyroid cancer or a benign thyroid nodule (not recorded which). Some clones in this sample may be carry-over from other donors' samples. The chain is built from TRBV6-1 and TRBJ2-7, with D possibly TRBD1 on 6 matching bases. CDR3 coding DNA: TGTGCCAGCTGGGGGCGCGTTTTGGAGCAGTACTTC. Protein product: CASWGRVLEQYF.